The source of this T cell receptor beta chain is a study of blood T cells in healthy people across ages. Findings of the study overall: Both higher diversity and more naive CD4+ cells marked long-lived donors when set against aged donors.

CDR1 and CDR2 (germline): LGHNA, YNFKEQ. The CDR3 spans 16 residues. Next came a second PCR, run for about 7 to 12 cycles, which used a sample-barcoded 5' primer along with a J-beta primer mix. Each TCR beta cDNA got a 12-nucleotide random molecular identifier. TCRdb re-derived calls from the 5' RACE reads in MiXCR, one entry per CDR3 protein. The data hold roughly 730,000 distinct CDR3 sequences, with about 61% observed a single time. Healthy Russian Caucasian donors spanned ages roughly 6 to 90 years. In the case of this clonotype: The antigen is unknown. A read error may account for a junction end that differs from germline.

Input material: blood. This sequence joins TRBV4-2 and TRBJ2-5; possibly TRBD2 for D (6 bases). The tail of the sequence fits TRBJ2-7 better, so the J call may be wrong. The source is a man between 35 and 55 years old in good health. CDR3 loop: CASNQDLGLGGYEQYF. CDR3 in DNA: TGTGCCAGCAACCAAGATTTAGGCCTGGGGGGCTACGAGCAGTACTTC.